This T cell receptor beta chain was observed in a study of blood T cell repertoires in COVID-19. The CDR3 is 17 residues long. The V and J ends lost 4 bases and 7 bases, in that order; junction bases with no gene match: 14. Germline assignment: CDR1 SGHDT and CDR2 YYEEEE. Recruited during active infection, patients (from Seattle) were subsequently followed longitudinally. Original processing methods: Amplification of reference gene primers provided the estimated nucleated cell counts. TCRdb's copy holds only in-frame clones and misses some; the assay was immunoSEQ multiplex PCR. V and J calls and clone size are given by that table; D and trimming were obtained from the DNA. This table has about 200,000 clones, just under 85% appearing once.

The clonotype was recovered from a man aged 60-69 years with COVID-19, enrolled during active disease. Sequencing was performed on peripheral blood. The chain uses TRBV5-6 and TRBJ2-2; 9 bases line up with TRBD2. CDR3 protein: CASSLVGSSGKDGELFF. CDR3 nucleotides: TGTGCCAGCAGCCTGGTTGGGTCTAGCGGGAAGGACGGGGAGCTGTTTTTT.